The clone carrying this T cell receptor beta chain has more than one count but fewer than ten. The data derive from a study of blood T cell repertoires in COVID-19. As for the study in general: The United States, Italy and Spain were the sources of the acute and convalescent COVID-19 samples. From T cells, B-cell-depleted T cells, or PBMCs came the material, which was cDNA or gDNA.

CDR1 and CDR2 from the germline V gene are SEHNR and FQNEAQ (reference sequence). V lost 5 bases and J 8 bases, leaving 15 bases between the germline ends. The CDR3 is 14 residues long. Per the authors' pipeline: For nucleated cells, counts were estimated from reference gene primer amplification. Method: immunoSEQ multiplex PCR; TCRdb's copy keeps in-frame clones and lacks some. The V and J calls and clone size come from that table; D and trimming were worked out from the DNA. The sample includes about 21,000 clones, approximately 79% of them seen just once. V gene TRBV7-9 combines with J gene TRBJ1-4; D might be TRBD1 (6 bases). Sequenced sample: peripheral blood. This clonotype was obtained from a man aged 80 or over with acute or convalescent COVID-19. The DNA for the CDR3 is TGTGCCAGCAGCCCACAGGGTTTTTGGGAAAAACTGTTTTTT. It specifies CASSPQGFWEKLFF.